This T cell receptor beta chain was identified in a study of control samples from healthy donors and cancer patients. The data were produced by immunoSEQ multiplex PCR, yet TCRdb's version contains in-frame clones alone and is incomplete. The repertoire includes approximately 30,000 clones, just under 90% of them detected once, and about 1.6% sits in the top ten. The clonotype comes from a woman aged 35 to 49 with lung cancer. The sequencing input was PBMCs.

The CDR3 spells CASSSGFLSPDRSSYNSPLHF. CDR3 bases: TGTGCCAGCAGCTCCGGGTTCTTGAGTCCCGACAGGAGCTCCTATAATTCACCCCTCCACTTT. This chain links TRBV3-1 (or the pseudogene TRBV3-2) with TRBJ1-6; the D gene is possibly TRBD1 (6 bases). V was shortened by 5 bases and J by 0 bases, with 26 bases between the two germline ends. CDR3 length equals 21 residues. Germline CDR1 reads LGHDT; CDR2 reads YNNKEL (reference sequence).